Shown below are 25 T cell receptor beta chains from a single sample sequenced in a study of blood T cell repertoires in COVID-19. Libraries were prepared by immunoSEQ multiplex PCR; TCRdb keeps only in-frame clonotypes and omits some of them. The repertoire includes hundreds of thousands of clones, 81% of them detected once, and 7.9% sits in the top ten. Sample: peripheral blood. Receptor source: a woman of 80 years or more with acute or convalescent COVID-19.

The V call is TRBV5-1, the J call TRBJ1-2; 9 bases are shared with TRBD1. This CDR3 contains 15 residues. The ends lost 4 bases at V and 2 bases at J; junction bases unmatched: 6. Looked up from germline, CDR1 is SGHRS and CDR2 is YFSETQ. The CDR3 bases are TGCGCCAGCAGCGAAGCCGGGACAGGGAACTATGGCTACACCTTC. Translation: CASSEAGTGNYGYTF.

As DNA, the CDR3 is TGTGCCAGCAGTAGCTCCGGGACAGGGAACTACGAGCAGTACTTC. It is translated as CASSSSGTGNYEQYF. The V gene is TRBV6-5, the J gene TRBJ2-7, with 9 bases lining up with TRBD1. Trimming removed 5 bases from V and 3 bases from J; junction bases left unmatched: 8. From germline, CDR1 is MNHEY and CDR2 SVGAGI. This CDR3 comprises 15 residues.

The gene calls are TRBV19 and TRBJ1-2; weak D call: TRBD1 (6 bases). Germline V CDR1 and CDR2: LNHDA, SQIVND (reference sequence). The CDR3 sequence is 14 residues long. Trimming cost V 4 bases and J 2 bases, with 11 bases left between them. CDR3 loop: CASSTTGTNYGYTF. The CDR3 DNA reads as TGTGCCAGTAGTACCACAGGGACCAACTATGGCTACACCTTC.

The table lists this clone with a few counts. The chain has TRBV7-8 and TRBJ1-2; D not certain. Germline V CDR1 and CDR2: SGHVS, FQNEAQ. The germline V and J ends were trimmed by 0 bases and 0 bases, with 8 bases remaining between them. The CDR3 is 15 amino acids. The CDR3 coding sequence is TGTGCCAGCAGCTTAGCCCTTACACCTAACTATGGCTACACCTTC. Translation gives CASSLALTPNYGYTF.

The V and J genes are TRBV5-4 and TRBJ2-3; 12 bases line up with TRBD2. Germline CDR1 is SGHNT and CDR2 is YYREEE (reference sequence). The CDR3 spans 15 residues. After removal of 4 bases from V and 2 bases from J, the junction contained 2 bases not matched to a gene. In nucleotides, the CDR3 is TGTGCCAGCAGCCGGACTAGCGGGGCCACAGATACGCAGTATTTT. Encoded protein: CASSRTSGATDTQYF.

Only one count was recorded for this clone. The chain has TRBV5-1 and TRBJ2-7; TRBD1 matches at 7 bases. V lost 8 bases and J lost 5; bases outside the gene matches: 7. The germline gives CDR1 SGHRS, CDR2 YFSETQ. The CDR3 sequence is 12 residues long. The DNA for the CDR3 is TGCGCCAGTCGACAGGGCATCGACGAGCAGTACTTC. Its protein product is CASRQGIDEQYF.

The chain has TRBV28 and TRBJ1-2, with D unresolved. This CDR3 spans 13 amino acids. From germline, CDR1 is MDHEN and CDR2 SYDVKM. The germline V and J ends were trimmed by 8 bases and 2 bases, with 12 bases remaining between them. The CDR3, as DNA: TGTGCCAGCTTAGCTCAGAGGAACTATGGCTACACCTTC. Its translation is CASLAQRNYGYTF.

Ten or more counts support this clone. The chain recombines TRBV5-1 with TRBJ2-3; 14 bases align to TRBD2. J gave up 6 bases and V 3 bases, and 6 bases lay outside the gene matches. This CDR3 region has 16 residues. Germline V gene data show CDR1 as SGHRS and CDR2 as YFSETQ. This CDR3 reads CASSSRTSGGIDTQYF. CDR3 nucleotide sequence: TGCGCCAGCAGCTCCCGGACTAGCGGGGGGATTGATACGCAGTATTTT.

V gene TRBV28 combines with J gene TRBJ2-2; 15 nucleotides align to TRBD2. The CDR3 loop spans 16 amino acids. V shed 5 bases and J 6 bases; nucleotides not matched to a gene: 4. CDR1 and CDR2 from the germline V gene are MDHEN and SYDVKM. The CDR3 sequence: CASSPGLAGGAGELFF. CDR3 DNA sequence: TGTGCCAGCAGTCCCGGACTAGCGGGAGGGGCCGGGGAGCTGTTTTTT. The full variable domain, completed using reference TRBV28 and TRBJ2-2, is DVKVTQSSRYLVKRTGEKVFLECVQDMDHENMFWYRQDPGLGLRLIYFSYDVKMKEKGDIPEGYSVSREKKERFSLILESASTNQTSMYLCASSPGLAGGAGELFFGEGSRLTVL.

In DNA form, the CDR3 reads TGTGCCAGCAGCGTCGGGGGGGCCAGCACCGGGGAGCTGTTTTTT. Protein sequence: CASSVGGASTGELFF. The rearrangement links TRBV9 to TRBJ2-2; 8 bases are shared with TRBD2. V shed 2 bases and J 4 bases; nucleotides not matched to a gene: 4. CDR1 is SGDLS, CDR2 YYNGEE, per germline. The CDR3 runs 15 residues. The entire variable domain, with the rest obtained from reference TRBV9 and TRBJ2-2, is as follows: DSGVTQTPKHLITATGQRVTLRCSPRSGDLSVYWYQQSLDQGLQFLIQYYNGEERAKGNILERFSAQQFPDLHSELNLSSLELGDSALYFCASSVGGASTGELFFGEGSRLTVL.

This clone occurred once. The chain links TRBV3-1 (or the pseudogene TRBV3-2) to TRBJ2-3; 10 nucleotides match TRBD2. The J segment lost 5 bases and the V segment lost 0 bases, leaving 8 bases of the junction unmatched. Germline V lookup: CDR1 LGHDT, CDR2 YNNKEL (reference sequence). CDR3 length: 17 residues. The chain's CDR3 is CASSQEILAGGVDTQYF. CDR3 nucleotides: TGTGCCAGCAGCCAAGAAATCTTAGCGGGAGGTGTAGATACGCAGTATTTT.

The chain couples TRBV5-4 to TRBJ2-5, with a possible D match to TRBD2 (5 bases). This CDR3 region has 18 residues. The germline CDR1 and CDR2 sequences are SGHNT and YYREEE (reference sequence). V was clipped by 4 bases and J by 1 base, with 23 bases between them. The CDR3 reads CASSPLGVALKGQETQYF. CDR3 coding DNA: TGTGCCAGCAGCCCCCTGGGAGTAGCCCTAAAGGGCCAAGAGACCCAGTACTTC.

CDR3 protein: CASSQGQGGIYEQYF. CDR3 nucleotide sequence: TGTGCCAGCAGCCAGGGACAGGGAGGGATCTACGAGCAGTACTTC. This chain links TRBV9 with TRBJ2-7, with 9 nucleotides matching TRBD1. Trimming cost V 4 bases and J 3 bases; bases outside gene matches: 8. The CDR3 runs 15 residues. The germline V gene has CDR1 SGDLS and CDR2 YYNGEE.

The chain combines TRBV2 with TRBJ1-4; no firm D call. The V and J ends lost 4 bases and 4 bases respectively, with 7 bases between them. CDR3 length: 13 residues. Looked up from germline, CDR1 is SNHLY and CDR2 is FYNNEI. The CDR3 bases are TGTGCCAGCAGTGCGGGAAGTAATGAAAAACTGTTTTTT. Translation: CASSAGSNEKLFF.

The chain has TRBV11-2 and TRBJ2-3, with D unclear. This CDR3 is 13 amino acids long. Trimming pared 3 bases from V and 2 bases from J, leaving 6 bases between. CDR1 and CDR2 from the germline V gene are SGHAT and FQNNGV. CDR3: CASSFRYTDTQYF. The CDR3 DNA is TGTGCCAGCAGCTTCAGATACACAGATACGCAGTATTTT.

CDR3: CAMQGQPNSPLHF. The CDR3 bases are TGTGCCATGCAGGGGCAGCCTAATTCACCCCTCCACTTT. The chain has TRBV10-3 and TRBJ1-6; perhaps TRBD1 as D (6 bases). The CDR3 is 13 amino acids. Trimming cost V 9 bases and J 6 bases, with 12 bases left between them. Per germline, CDR1 ENHRY and CDR2 SYGVKD.

V is TRBV28 and J is TRBJ1-5; D is perhaps TRBD1 (6 bases). CDR1 MDHEN and CDR2 SYDVKM come from the germline V gene. The CDR3 spans 14 residues. V was clipped by 10 bases and J by 7 bases, with 20 bases between them. The CDR3 nucleotides are TGTGCCACCGCGAGGGGGGGAAGTGGGCAGCCCCAGCATTTT. Its protein is CATARGGSGQPQHF. The variable domain in full, with the rest retrieved from reference TRBV28 and TRBJ1-5, is DVKVTQSSRYLVKRTGEKVFLECVQDMDHENMFWYRQDPGLGLRLIYFSYDVKMKEKGDIPEGYSVSREKKERFSLILESASTNQTSMYLCATARGGSGQPQHFGDGTRLSIL.

This chain uses TRBV5-4 with TRBJ2-7; tentative D call: TRBD1 (6 bases). Trimming removed 2 bases at V and 4 bases at J, with 7 bases between. The CDR3 is 12 residues long. Per the germline V gene, CDR1 is SGHNT and CDR2 is YYREEE (reference sequence). The CDR3 loop is CASSFDRYEQYF. The CDR3 nucleotides read TGTGCCAGCAGCTTCGACAGGTACGAGCAGTACTTC.

The CDR3 is CASSSGQGTYNEQFF. The CDR3 DNA reads as TGCGCCAGCAGCTCGGGACAGGGCACCTACAATGAGCAGTTCTTC. The chain employs TRBV5-1 and TRBJ2-1; TRBD1 matches at 9 bases. The V segment lost 3 bases and the J segment 2 bases; nucleotides outside the gene matches: 3. This CDR3 comprises 15 residues. Germline CDR1 SGHRS, CDR2 YFSETQ.

A few counts support this clone. This chain uses TRBV9 with TRBJ2-1, with D possibly being TRBD1 (6 bases). With 3 bases removed from V and 10 bases from J, the gap between germline ends came to 14 bases. The CDR3 is 13 amino acids. Germline loops: CDR1 SGDLS, CDR2 YYNGEE. CDR3 nucleotides: TGTGCCAGCAGCGGCCTTAACAGGGTGGAGCAGTTCTTC. It codes for CASSGLNRVEQFF.

The V gene is TRBV25-1, the J gene TRBJ2-5, with TRBD1 as a possible D gene (5 bases). Between the trimmed V and J ends, which lost 3 bases and 5 bases, there was a span of 19 bases. Germline V gene data show CDR1 as MGHDK and CDR2 as SYGVNS. This CDR3 region has 16 residues. CDR3 sequence reads: CASSDSTGGGLETQYF. The CDR3 DNA is TGTGCCAGCAGTGATAGCACAGGTGGTGGGTTGGAGACCCAGTACTTC.

The chain employs TRBV18 and TRBJ1-2; 7 bases fit TRBD1. Germline loops: CDR1 KGHSH, CDR2 LQKENI. V dropped 2 bases and J dropped 8; count of bases not matched to a gene: 11. The CDR3 covers 15 residues. The CDR3 here is CASSPDLKGGRGYTF. The CDR3 nucleotides read TGTGCCAGCTCACCAGATCTTAAAGGGGGCAGAGGCTACACCTTC.

The genes are TRBV7-9 and TRBJ1-1; D perhaps matches TRBD1 (5 bases). The CDR3 is made up of 15 amino acids. V lost 1 base to trimming and J lost 3 bases, with 12 bases between them. Germline CDR1 is SEHNR and CDR2 is FQNEAQ (reference sequence). Here the CDR3 DNA reads TGTGCCAGCAGCTTAGAAGGGGCAAGGGACACTGAAGCTTTCTTT. This codes for CASSLEGARDTEAFF.

This chain links TRBV19 with TRBJ1-1, with 8 bases that match TRBD1. J was trimmed by 4 bases and V by 6 bases; bases with no gene match: 7. This CDR3 contains 14 residues. Germline V CDR1 and CDR2: LNHDA, SQIVND (reference sequence). CDR3 in DNA: TGTGCCAGTAGCTACGGACAGGGAATCACTGAAGCTTTCTTT. Translating gives CASSYGQGITEAFF.

This clone appeared a few times. V gene TRBV20-1 combines with J gene TRBJ1-2; no firm D call. The CDR3 is 11 residues long. From germline, CDR1 is DFQATT and CDR2 SNEGSKA (reference sequence). Trimming pared 6 bases from V and 5 bases from J, leaving 10 bases between. CDR3 loop: CSAPGRYGYTF. CDR3 bases: TGCAGTGCCCCTGGGAGGTATGGCTACACCTTC.